These T cell receptor beta chains were read from a single sample in a study of cytomegalovirus exposure and HLA in healthy donors. Assay used: immunoSEQ multiplex PCR; TCRdb lists only in-frame clones, some missing. The sample contains 89,000 or so clones, approximately 94% of which appear only once. The specimen sequenced was PBMCs. The receptors here all came from a woman between 25 and 40 years old in good health and CMV-seropositive. The CDR3 runs from the conserved cysteine through the conserved F or W. Each record gives: J gene, V gene, CDR3 protein.

TRBJ2-1 TRBV19 CASGGRTSSYNEQFF
TRBJ2-2 TRBV5-4 CASSLLQGGTGELFF
TRBJ2-5 TRBV7-9 CASSTGTYETQYF
TRBJ2-5 TRBV19 CASSMSQGAMYQETQYF
TRBJ2-2 TRBV27 CASSQAGTGELFF
TRBJ1-2 TRBV6-1 CASGFVGQGGYTF
TRBJ2-1 TRBV4-3 CASSQDYGGSYNEQFF
TRBJ2-5 TRBV6-1 CASSVTSGRAETQYF
TRBJ2-7 TRBV7-8 CASSVPGQGLWF
TRBJ2-2 TRBV5-5 CASSIAGADTGELFF
TRBJ2-3 TRBV14 CASRAFAADTQYF
TRBJ2-7 TRBV12-2 CASRLAGQGPYF
TRBJ2-2 TRBV5-6 CASRRGRAWDTGELFF
TRBJ1-1 TRBV7-2 CASSLSGHGGNTEAFF
TRBJ2-2 TRBV6-5 CASSRQGATGELFF
TRBJ2-7 TRBV5-5 CASSPDSGNNEQYF
TRBJ2-5 TRBV5-1 CASSWTSRDQETQYF
TRBJ2-3 TRBV6-4 CASSRGVTDTQYF
TRBJ2-1 TRBV11-3 CASSLGSGLNEQFF
TRBJ2-5 TRBV19 CASSILDGGQETQYF
TRBJ2-7 TRBV27 CASSTTGSRYEQYF
TRBJ1-5 TRBV11-2 CASSLEAGGVQPQHF
TRBJ2-1 TRBV5-1 CASSVQGGNEQFF
TRBJ2-5 TRBV28 CASSLSRETQYF